This passage covers 11 T cell receptor beta chains from one sample sequenced in a study of blood T cell repertoires in COVID-19. Here immunoSEQ multiplex PCR was the method, and the copy in TCRdb shows in-frame clones only, minus some. The sample yields around 43,000 clones, approximately 86% seen once. The sequenced material came from peripheral blood. The receptors originated from a middle-aged man in a cohort sampled during active COVID-19.

The chain is built from TRBV27 and TRBJ2-1, with D unclear. The CDR3 is made up of 11 amino acids. Germline V gene sequence: CDR1 MNHEY, CDR2 SMNVEV (reference sequence). With 4 bases removed from V and 12 bases from J, the gap between germline ends came to 10 bases. This CDR3 is CASSYPRGQFF. DNA for the CDR3: TGTGCCAGCAGTTATCCCCGCGGGCAGTTCTTC.

This clone was recorded once. J is TRBJ2-3 and V is TRBV11-3, with D unresolved. This CDR3 contains 12 residues. In germline, CDR1 is SGHNT, CDR2 YENEEA. Trimming removed 5 bases at V and 6 bases at J, with 9 bases between. The CDR3: CASSPLSDTQYF. The CDR3 nucleotides read TGTGCCAGCAGCCCACTCTCCGATACGCAGTATTTT. The variable domain in full, completed from reference TRBV11-3 and TRBJ2-3, reads EAGVVQSPRYKIIEKKQPVAFWCNPISGHNTLYWYLQNLGQGPELLIRYENEEAVDDSQLPKDRFSAERLKGVDSTLKIQPAELGDSAVYLCASSPLSDTQYFGPGTRLTVL.

The rearrangement links TRBV15 to TRBJ2-3; possibly TRBD2 for D (6 bases). The V and J ends lost 0 bases and 3 bases respectively, with 13 bases between them. CDR1 is LNHNV and CDR2 is YYDKDF in the germline V gene (reference sequence). This CDR3 is built from 16 residues. The chain's CDR3 is CATSRDSLAGTDTQYF. The CDR3 nucleotides read TGTGCCACCAGCAGAGACTCTTTGGCGGGGACAGATACGCAGTATTTT.

This clone was detected once. The chain joins TRBV6-5 to TRBJ1-2, with 9 positions matching TRBD1. The CDR3 spans 14 residues. Trimming removed 6 bases from V and 8 bases from J; junction bases left unmatched: 10. The germline gives CDR1 MNHEY, CDR2 SVGAGI. The CDR3, as DNA: TGTGCCAGCAGGTACAGCGGGACAGGGCACGGCTACACCTTC. This translates into CASRYSGTGHGYTF.

CDR3 loop: CASNRGGNTGELFF. As DNA, the CDR3 is TGTGCCAGCAACCGGGGGGGGAACACCGGGGAGCTGTTTTTT. This chain connects TRBV3-1 (or the pseudogene TRBV3-2) to TRBJ2-2, with TRBD2 matching over 8 bases. V was clipped by 7 bases and J by 1 base; unmatched bases: 2. Germline V lookup: CDR1 LGHDT, CDR2 YNNKEL (reference sequence). This CDR3 has 14 residues.

The chain uses TRBV3-1 (or the pseudogene TRBV3-2) and TRBJ1-4; 8 bases line up with TRBD1. J lost 3 bases, V lost 6 bases, and 6 bases had no gene match. The CDR3 totals 15 residues. Germline CDR1 reads LGHDT; CDR2 reads YNNKEL (reference sequence). The CDR3 bases are TGTGCCAGCAGGAGGAACAGGGGGTCTAATGAAAAACTGTTTTTT. Translated: CASRRNRGSNEKLFF.

This rearrangement joins TRBV7-8 to TRBJ1-1; no clear D gene. This CDR3 contains 15 residues. Germline lookup yields CDR1 SGHVS and CDR2 FQNEAQ. The germline V and J ends were trimmed by 3 bases and 1 base, with 12 bases remaining between them. The CDR3: CASSFGGWRNTEAFF. The CDR3 DNA reads as TGTGCCAGCAGCTTTGGAGGGTGGCGGAACACTGAAGCTTTCTTT. Full variable domain (outside the CDR3, taken from reference TRBV7-8 and TRBJ1-1): GAGVSQSPRYKVAKRGQDVALRCDPISGHVSLFWYQQALGQGPEFLTYFQNEAQLDKSGLPSDRFFAERPEGSVSTLKIQRTQQEDSAVYLCASSFGGWRNTEAFFGQGTRLTVV.

V usage is TRBV6-2 or TRBV6-3 and J usage is TRBJ2-7; 7 nucleotides agree with TRBD2. V trimming: 4 bases; J trimming: 4 bases; junction bases outside the gene matches: 7. Germline V gene sequence: CDR1 MNHEY, CDR2 SVGEGT. This CDR3 has 14 residues. The CDR3 bases are TGTGCCAGCAGTTTGAGCGGGATTTTTTACGAGCAGTACGTC. This codes for CASSLSGIFYEQYV.

V gene TRBV7-6 combines with J gene TRBJ2-3; D perhaps matches TRBD2 (6 bases). The V gene lost 8 bases and the J gene lost 3 bases, with 18 bases spanning the gap. The CDR3 spans 15 residues. Germline V gene sequence: CDR1 SGHVS, CDR2 FNYEAQ. The CDR3 DNA reads as TGTGCCAGCGGACGTTTTGCGGGGTTGACAGATACGCAGTATTTT. It specifies CASGRFAGLTDTQYF.

The rearrangement joins TRBV6-4 to TRBJ2-2; D might be TRBD1 (6 bases). This CDR3 is 14 amino acids long. Trimming shortened V by 5 bases and J by 1 base, and 8 bases separated the two germline ends. The germline V gene has CDR1 MRHNA and CDR2 SNTAGT. The CDR3 DNA reads TGTGCCAGCAGTAGGACAGTGAACACCGGGGAGCTGTTTTTT. It specifies CASSRTVNTGELFF.

CDR3 nucleotides: TGTGCCAGCAGCTTGGAGTCTTCGGGGTTTACTGGAAACACCATATATTTT. It codes for CASSLESSGFTGNTIYF. The chain carries TRBV11-3 and TRBJ1-3; D is undetermined. CDR1 and CDR2 (germline): SGHNT, YENEEA. The CDR3 is 17 amino acids. With 3 bases removed from V and 2 bases from J, the gap between germline ends came to 17 bases.